This note documents a single T cell receptor (beta chain) sequence. Its target is not known. The record originates from a study of T cell responses to AZD1222 COVID-19 vaccine. Study-wide background: Second doses at about 4 or about 12 weeks were pooled. Points from the study as a whole: Donors were mostly white British, more females; clonal diversity possibly underestimated. CD4 TCRs linked to vaccination spanned spike, dominating at 160-218 and 743-854. Epitopes outside B.1.351 and B.1.1.7 mutated regions reportedly drew nearly half of spike TCRs.

The repertoire was sequenced with immunoSEQ multiplex PCR; TCRdb's copy has only in-frame clones and lacks some. The repertoire has 95,000 to 150,000 clones, 80% to 90% of them found once; the top ten carry 9% to 9.5%. The CDR3 consists of 14 residues. In germline, CDR1 is LGHDT, CDR2 YNNKEL (reference sequence). V was pared by 3 bases and J by 7 bases, with 10 bases between. The source was peripheral blood, collected on day 0 of AZD1222 vaccination. V gene TRBV3-1 (or the pseudogene TRBV3-2) combines with J gene TRBJ1-6; unclear D gene. The sequence came from an adult in good health. CDR3: CASSQGVENSPLHF. The CDR3, as DNA: TGTGCCAGCAGCCAGGGTGTGGAGAATTCACCCCTCCACTTT.